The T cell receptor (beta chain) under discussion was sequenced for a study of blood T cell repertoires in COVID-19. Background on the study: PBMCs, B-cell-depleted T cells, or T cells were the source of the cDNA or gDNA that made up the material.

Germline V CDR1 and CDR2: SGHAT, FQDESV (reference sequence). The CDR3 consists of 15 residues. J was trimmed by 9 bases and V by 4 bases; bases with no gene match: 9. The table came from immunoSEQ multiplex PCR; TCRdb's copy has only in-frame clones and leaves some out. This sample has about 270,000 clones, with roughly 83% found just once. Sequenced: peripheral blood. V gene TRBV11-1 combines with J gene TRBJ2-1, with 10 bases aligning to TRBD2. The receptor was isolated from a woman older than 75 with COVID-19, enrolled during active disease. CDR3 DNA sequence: TGTGCCAGCAGCTCATTAGCGGGGGGCGTGGGTGAGCAGTTCTTC. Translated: CASSSLAGGVGEQFF. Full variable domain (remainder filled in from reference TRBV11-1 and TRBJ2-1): EAEVAQSPRYKITEKSQAVAFWCDPISGHATLYWYRQILGQGPELLVQFQDESVVDDSQLPKDRFSAERLKGVDSTLKIQPAELGDSAMYLCASSSLAGGVGEQFFGPGTRLTVL.